The source of this T cell receptor (beta chain) is a study of vaccination and CD4 T cells after COVID-19. In the study overall: Convalescents were six males and four females, two of them Hispanic.

J lost 1 base, V lost 0 bases, and 3 bases had no gene match. There are 14 residues in the CDR3. Germline V gives CDR1 GTSNPN, CDR2 SVGIG (reference sequence). Treatment here: approximately nine-day PBMC culture with coronavirus spike peptide pools or control peptides (ViraFEST assay). The authors swapped half the medium for fresh IL-2 medium on days 3 and 7. Cultured CD4+ T cell DNA was sequenced using the Oncomine TCR Beta short-read assay. TCRdb reprocessed the PCR reads via MiXCR and lists one record per CDR3 protein. Seen here are some 21,000 distinct CDR3 sequences, 60% observed once, and the top ten hold roughly 14%. Remarks on this clonotype: Antigen unknown.

The rearrangement uses TRBV30 and TRBJ2-7; 7 nucleotides agree with TRBD1. The TCR sequence derives from a human donor who received a COVID-19 vaccine. The input for sequencing was CD4+ T cells from blood, cultured in vitro, taken after SARS-CoV-2 vaccination. The DNA of the CDR3 is TGTGCCTGGAGTGTCGACAGGGTTTCCTACGAGCAGTACTTC. The encoded protein is CAWSVDRVSYEQYF.